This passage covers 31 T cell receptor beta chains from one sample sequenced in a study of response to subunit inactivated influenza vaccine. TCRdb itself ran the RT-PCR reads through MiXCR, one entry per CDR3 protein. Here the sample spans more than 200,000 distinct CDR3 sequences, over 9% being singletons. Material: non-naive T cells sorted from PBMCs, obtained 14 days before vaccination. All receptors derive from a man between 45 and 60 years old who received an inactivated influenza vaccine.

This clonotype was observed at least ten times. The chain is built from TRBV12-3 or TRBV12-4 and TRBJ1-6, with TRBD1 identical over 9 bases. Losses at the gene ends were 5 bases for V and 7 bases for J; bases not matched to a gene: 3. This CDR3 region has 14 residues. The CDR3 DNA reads TGTGCCAGCAGTGGACAGGGGTTCAATTCACCCCTCCACTTT. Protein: CASSGQGFNSPLHF.

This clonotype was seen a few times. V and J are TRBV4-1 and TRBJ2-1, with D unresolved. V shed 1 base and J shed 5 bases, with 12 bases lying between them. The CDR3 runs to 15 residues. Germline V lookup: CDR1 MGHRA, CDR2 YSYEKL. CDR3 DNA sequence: TGCGCCAGCAGCCAAGTGTCGCCAGGCGACAATGAGCAGTTCTTC. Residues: CASSQVSPGDNEQFF.

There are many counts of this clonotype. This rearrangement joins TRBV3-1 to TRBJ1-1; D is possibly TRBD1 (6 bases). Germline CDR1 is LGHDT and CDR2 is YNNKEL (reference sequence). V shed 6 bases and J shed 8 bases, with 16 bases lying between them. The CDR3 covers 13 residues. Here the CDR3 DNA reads TGTGCCAGCAGGCTTCTCACAGGGAACGAAGCTTTCTTT. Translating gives CASRLLTGNEAFF.

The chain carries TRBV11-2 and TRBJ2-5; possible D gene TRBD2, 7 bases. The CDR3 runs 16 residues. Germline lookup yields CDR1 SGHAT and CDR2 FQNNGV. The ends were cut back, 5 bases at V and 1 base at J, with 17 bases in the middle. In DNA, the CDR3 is TGTGCCAGCAGCCAGGGGAGGGGGGGTATCCAAGAGACCCAGTACTTC. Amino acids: CASSQGRGGIQETQYF.

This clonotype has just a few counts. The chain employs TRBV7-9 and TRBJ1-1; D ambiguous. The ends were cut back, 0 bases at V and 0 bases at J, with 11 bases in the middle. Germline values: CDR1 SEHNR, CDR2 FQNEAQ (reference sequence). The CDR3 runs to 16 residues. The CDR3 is CASSLAEVRMNTEAFF. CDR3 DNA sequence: TGTGCCAGCAGCTTAGCGGAGGTCCGGATGAACACTGAAGCTTTCTTT.

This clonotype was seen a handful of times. In nucleotides, the CDR3 is TGTGCCTGGAGTGTAAGGGTCGAGCAGTACTTC. It translates to CAWSVRVEQYF. The rearrangement links TRBV30 to TRBJ2-7; D is unclear. V lost 0 bases to trimming and J lost 6 bases, with 6 bases between them. Germline lookup yields CDR1 GTSNPN and CDR2 SVGIG (reference sequence). The CDR3 covers 11 residues. Full variable domain (rest looked up from reference TRBV30 and TRBJ2-7): SQTIHQWPATLVQPVGSPLSLECTVEGTSNPNLYWYRQAAGRGLQLLFYSVGIGQISSEVPQNLSASRPQDRQFILSSKKLLLSDSGFYLCAWSVRVEQYFGPGTRLTVT.

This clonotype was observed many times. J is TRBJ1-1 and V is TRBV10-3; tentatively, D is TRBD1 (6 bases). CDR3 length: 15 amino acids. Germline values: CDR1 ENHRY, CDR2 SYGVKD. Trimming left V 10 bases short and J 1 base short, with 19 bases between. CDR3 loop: CATKRGPEENTEAFF. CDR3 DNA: TGTGCCACCAAACGGGGGCCCGAAGAGAACACTGAAGCTTTCTTT.

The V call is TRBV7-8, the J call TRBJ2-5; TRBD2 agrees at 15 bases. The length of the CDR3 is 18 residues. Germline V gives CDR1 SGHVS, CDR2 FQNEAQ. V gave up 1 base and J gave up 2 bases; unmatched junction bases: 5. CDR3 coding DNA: TGTGCCAGCAGCTTAGTCTCCGGGACTAGCGGGAGGCAAGAGACCCAGTACTTC. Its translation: CASSLVSGTSGRQETQYF.

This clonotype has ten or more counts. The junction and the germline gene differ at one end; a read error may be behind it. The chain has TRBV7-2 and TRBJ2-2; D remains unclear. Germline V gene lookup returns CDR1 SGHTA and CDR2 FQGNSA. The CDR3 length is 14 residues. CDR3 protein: CASSLVPSAGELFF. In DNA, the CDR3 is TGTGCCAGCAGTTTAGTTCCCTCAGCCGGGGAGCTGTTTTTT.

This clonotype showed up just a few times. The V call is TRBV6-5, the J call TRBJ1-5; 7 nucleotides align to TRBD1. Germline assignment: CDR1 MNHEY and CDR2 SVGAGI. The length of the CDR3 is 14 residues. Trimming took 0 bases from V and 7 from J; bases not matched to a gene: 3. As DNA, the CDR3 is TGTGCCAGCAGTTACTCACAGGGGAGGCAGCCCCAGCATTTT. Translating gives CASSYSQGRQPQHF.

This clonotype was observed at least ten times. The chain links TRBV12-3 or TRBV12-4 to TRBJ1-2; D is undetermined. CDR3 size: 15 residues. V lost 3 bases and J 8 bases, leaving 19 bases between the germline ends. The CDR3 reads CASSFSAGSRGGYTF. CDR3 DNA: TGTGCCAGCAGTTTCAGTGCTGGTAGCCGTGGCGGCTACACCTTC.

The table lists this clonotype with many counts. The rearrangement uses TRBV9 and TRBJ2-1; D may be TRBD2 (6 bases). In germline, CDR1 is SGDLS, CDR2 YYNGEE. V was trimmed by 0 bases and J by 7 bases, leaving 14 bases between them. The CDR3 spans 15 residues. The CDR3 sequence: CASSVGFGSMNEQFF. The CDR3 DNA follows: TGTGCCAGCAGCGTAGGTTTCGGGAGTATGAATGAGCAGTTCTTC.

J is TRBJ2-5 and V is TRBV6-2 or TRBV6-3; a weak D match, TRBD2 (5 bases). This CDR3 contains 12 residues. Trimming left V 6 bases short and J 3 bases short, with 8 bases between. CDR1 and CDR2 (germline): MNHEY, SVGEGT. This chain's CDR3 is CASRRDEETQYF. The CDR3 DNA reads TGTGCCAGCAGGAGGGATGAAGAGACCCAGTACTTC.

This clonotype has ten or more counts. CDR3 nucleotide sequence: TGTGCCAGCAGTTTCCGTCCGCGGGGGGGCTCTGAAACGCAGTATTTT. Residues: CASSFRPRGGSETQYF. This chain connects TRBV27 to TRBJ2-3; 9 bases map to TRBD2. The V and J ends lost 3 bases and 9 bases, in that order; junction bases with no gene match: 13. Germline V gene data show CDR1 as MNHEY and CDR2 as SMNVEV (reference sequence). This CDR3 comprises 16 residues.

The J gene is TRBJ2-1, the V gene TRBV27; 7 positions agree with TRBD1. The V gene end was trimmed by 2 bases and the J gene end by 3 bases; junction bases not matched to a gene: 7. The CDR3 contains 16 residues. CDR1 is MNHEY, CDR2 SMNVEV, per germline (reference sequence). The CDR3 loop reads CASSLIGGTVYNEQFF. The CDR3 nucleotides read TGTGCCAGCAGTTTAATTGGTGGGACAGTCTACAATGAGCAGTTCTTC.

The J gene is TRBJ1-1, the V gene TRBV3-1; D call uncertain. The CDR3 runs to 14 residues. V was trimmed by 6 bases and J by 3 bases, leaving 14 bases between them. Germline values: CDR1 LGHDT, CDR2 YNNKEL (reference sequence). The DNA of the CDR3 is TGTGCCAGCAGTTTTACCCTCGCGGACACTGAAGCTTTCTTT. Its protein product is CASSFTLADTEAFF.

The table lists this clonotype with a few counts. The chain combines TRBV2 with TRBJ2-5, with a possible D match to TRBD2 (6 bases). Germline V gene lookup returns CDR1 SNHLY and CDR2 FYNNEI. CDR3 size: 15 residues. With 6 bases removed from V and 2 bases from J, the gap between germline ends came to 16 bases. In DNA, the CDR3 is TGTGCCAGCAGGGGACTTTTAGCGCGGCAAGAGACCCAGTACTTC. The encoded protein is CASRGLLARQETQYF.

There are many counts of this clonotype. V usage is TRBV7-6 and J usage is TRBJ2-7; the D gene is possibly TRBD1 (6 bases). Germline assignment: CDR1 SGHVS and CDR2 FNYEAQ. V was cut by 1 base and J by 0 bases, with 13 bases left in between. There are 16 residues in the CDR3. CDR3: CASSLDAQGLSYEQYF. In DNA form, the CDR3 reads TGTGCCAGCAGCTTAGATGCACAGGGCCTCTCCTACGAGCAGTACTTC. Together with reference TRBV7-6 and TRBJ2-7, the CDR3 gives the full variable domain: GAGVSQSPRYKVTKRGQDVALRCDPISGHVSLYWYRQALGQGPEFLTYFNYEAQQDKSGLPNDRFSAERPEGSISTLTIQRTEQRDSAMYRCASSLDAQGLSYEQYFGPGTRLTVT.

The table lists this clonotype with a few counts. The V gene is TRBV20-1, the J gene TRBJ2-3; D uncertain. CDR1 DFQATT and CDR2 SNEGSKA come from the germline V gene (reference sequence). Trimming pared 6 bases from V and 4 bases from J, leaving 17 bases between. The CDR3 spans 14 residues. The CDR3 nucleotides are TGCAGTGCCACCGACTTGGGTCTCCCAGATACGCAGTATTTT. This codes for CSATDLGLPDTQYF.

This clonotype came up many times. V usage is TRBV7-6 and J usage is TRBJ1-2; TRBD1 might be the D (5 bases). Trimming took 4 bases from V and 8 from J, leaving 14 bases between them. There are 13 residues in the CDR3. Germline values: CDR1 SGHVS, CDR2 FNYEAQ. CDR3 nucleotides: TGTGCCAGCAGCTCCCGGGGGGATCGGGGCTACACCTTC. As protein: CASSSRGDRGYTF. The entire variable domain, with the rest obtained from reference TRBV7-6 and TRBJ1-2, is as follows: GAGVSQSPRYKVTKRGQDVALRCDPISGHVSLYWYRQALGQGPEFLTYFNYEAQQDKSGLPNDRFSAERPEGSISTLTIQRTEQRDSAMYRCASSSRGDRGYTFGSGTRLTVV.

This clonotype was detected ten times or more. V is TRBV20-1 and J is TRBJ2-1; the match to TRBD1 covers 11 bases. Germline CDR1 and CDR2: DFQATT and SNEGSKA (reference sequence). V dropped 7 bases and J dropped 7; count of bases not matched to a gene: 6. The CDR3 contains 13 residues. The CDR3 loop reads CSVPGQGGNEQFF. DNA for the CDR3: TGCAGTGTCCCGGGACAGGGGGGGAATGAGCAGTTCTTC.

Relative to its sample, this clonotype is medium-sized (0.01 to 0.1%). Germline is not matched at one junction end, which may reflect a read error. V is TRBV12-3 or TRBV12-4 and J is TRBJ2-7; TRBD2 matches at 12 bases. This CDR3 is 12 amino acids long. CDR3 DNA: TGTGCCAGCAGCTCGGGACTAGCGGGTTACGACTTC. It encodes CASSSGLAGYDF.

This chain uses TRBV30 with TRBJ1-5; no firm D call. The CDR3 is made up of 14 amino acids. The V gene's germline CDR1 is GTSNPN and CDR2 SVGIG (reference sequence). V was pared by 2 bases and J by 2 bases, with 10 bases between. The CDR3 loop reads CAWSPRLGNQPQHF. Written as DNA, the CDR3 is TGTGCCTGGAGTCCAAGACTAGGCAATCAGCCCCAGCATTTT.

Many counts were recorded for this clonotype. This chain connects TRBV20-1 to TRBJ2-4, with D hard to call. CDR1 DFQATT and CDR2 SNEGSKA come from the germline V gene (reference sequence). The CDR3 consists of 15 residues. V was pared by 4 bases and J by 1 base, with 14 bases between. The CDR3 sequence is CSATRSQSAKNIQYF. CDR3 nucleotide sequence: TGCAGTGCTACCCGTTCCCAATCGGCCAAAAACATTCAGTACTTC.

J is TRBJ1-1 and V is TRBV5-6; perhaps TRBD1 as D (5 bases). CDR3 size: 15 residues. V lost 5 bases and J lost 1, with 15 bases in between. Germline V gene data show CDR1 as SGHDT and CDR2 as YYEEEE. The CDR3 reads CASRGLTGSNTEAFF. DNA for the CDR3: TGTGCCAGCAGGGGGCTTACAGGATCGAACACTGAAGCTTTCTTT.

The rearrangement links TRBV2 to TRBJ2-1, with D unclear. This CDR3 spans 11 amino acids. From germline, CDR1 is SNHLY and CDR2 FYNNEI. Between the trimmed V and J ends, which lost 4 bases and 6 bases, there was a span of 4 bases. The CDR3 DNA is TGTGCCAGCAGTGGGGTCAATGAGCAGTTCTTC. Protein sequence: CASSGVNEQFF.

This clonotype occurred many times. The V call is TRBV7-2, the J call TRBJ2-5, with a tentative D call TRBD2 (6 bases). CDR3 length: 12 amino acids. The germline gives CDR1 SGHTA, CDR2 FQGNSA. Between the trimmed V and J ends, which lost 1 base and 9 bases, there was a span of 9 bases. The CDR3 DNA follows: TGTGCCAGCAGCTTAGTGTCGGGGGCCCAGTACTTC. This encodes CASSLVSGAQYF.

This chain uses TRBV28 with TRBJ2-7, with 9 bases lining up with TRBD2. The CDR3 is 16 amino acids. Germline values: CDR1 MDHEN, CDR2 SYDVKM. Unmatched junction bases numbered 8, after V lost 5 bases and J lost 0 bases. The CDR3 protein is CASSHGSGSVSYEQYF. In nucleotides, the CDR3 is TGTGCCAGCAGTCATGGTAGCGGGAGCGTCTCCTACGAGCAGTACTTC.

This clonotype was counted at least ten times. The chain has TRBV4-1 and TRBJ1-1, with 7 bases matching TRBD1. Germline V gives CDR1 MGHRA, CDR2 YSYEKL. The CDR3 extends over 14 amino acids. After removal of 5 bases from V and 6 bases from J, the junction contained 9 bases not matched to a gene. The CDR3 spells CASSDDRERPEAFF. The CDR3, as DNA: TGCGCCAGCAGCGACGACAGGGAGAGGCCTGAAGCTTTCTTT.

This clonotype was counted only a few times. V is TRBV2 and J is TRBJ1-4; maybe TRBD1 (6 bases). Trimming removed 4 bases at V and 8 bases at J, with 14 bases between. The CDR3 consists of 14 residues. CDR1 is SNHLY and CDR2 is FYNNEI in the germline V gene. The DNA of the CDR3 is TGTGCCAGCAGTGTCAGGGGCGCGGGGGAAAAACTGTTTTTT. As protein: CASSVRGAGEKLFF.

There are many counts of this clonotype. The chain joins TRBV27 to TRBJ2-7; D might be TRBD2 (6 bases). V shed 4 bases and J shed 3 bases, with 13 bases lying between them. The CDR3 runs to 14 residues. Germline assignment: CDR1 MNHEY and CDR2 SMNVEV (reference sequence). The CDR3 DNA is TGTGCCAGCAGTTGGGGGAGTAGCGGCTACGAGCAGTACTTC. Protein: CASSWGSSGYEQYF.